One T cell receptor beta chain is described in this entry. Its antigen is still unknown. The record originates from a study of identifying expanded T cells in peripheral blood. Study results and caveats: Variance in clone template counts between approximately 2-week samples significantly increased with total template count across all healthy donors.

This table comes from immunoSEQ multiplex PCR, and its TCRdb copy is limited to in-frame clones, with some not included. Of approximately 100,000 clones in the sample, roughly 89% are singletons; the top ten hold 17%. Germline values: CDR1 SGHDN, CDR2 FVKESK. This CDR3 comprises 14 residues. The V end was cut by 4 bases, the J end by 1 base, with 10 bases between. The sequencing sample was made of blood. This TCR derives from a person between 18 and 69 years old in good health. The chain has TRBV14 and TRBJ1-1; D unresolved. CDR3 sequence: CASSPVLWNTEAFF. As DNA, the CDR3 is TGTGCCAGCAGCCCTGTACTTTGGAACACTGAAGCTTTCTTT.